A selection of T cell receptor beta chains follows, all from one sample in a study of blood T cell repertoires in COVID-19. The protocol was immunoSEQ multiplex PCR, while the TCRdb copy is restricted to in-frame clones and leaves out a portion. The profile shows about 200,000 clones, approximately 87% of them singletons. Material for sequencing was peripheral blood. All receptors come from a man in his fifties or sixties who had recovered from COVID-19. Each CDR3 is given with its conserved first and last residue. D genes are given only for firm matches. Rows give clone size only sometimes, using once, few, many, or a class for an expanded clone.

clone size	V gene	J gene	D gene	CDR3 protein	CDR3 DNA
-	TRBV29-1	TRBJ2-3	-	CSILEVLTDTQYF	TGCAGCATCCTCGAGGTTTTAACAGATACGCAGTATTTT
-	TRBV30	TRBJ1-1	TRBD1	CACGQGALRAEAFF	TGTGCCTGCGGACAGGGGGCCCTGAGGGCTGAAGCTTTCTTT
once	TRBV7-3	TRBJ1-3	-	CASSPRQGPFSGNTIYF	TGTGCCAGCAGCCCTAGGCAGGGGCCATTCTCTGGAAACACCATATATTTT
-	TRBV15	TRBJ2-2	-	CATSPRHTGELFF	TGTGCCACCAGTCCTAGACACACCGGGGAGCTGTTTTTT
once	TRBV19	TRBJ1-1	TRBD1	CASSIGKGTANTEAFF	TGTGCCAGTAGTATAGGTAAAGGGACAGCGAACACTGAAGCTTTCTTT
-	TRBV5-1	TRBJ2-5	-	CASSLEQVQETQYF	TGCGCCAGCAGCTTGGAACAGGTCCAAGAGACCCAGTACTTC
-	TRBV9	TRBJ2-1	TRBD2	CASSVTSGSYNEQFF	TGTGCCAGCAGCGTTACTAGCGGGAGCTACAATGAGCAGTTCTTC
-	TRBV15	TRBJ1-2	-	CATSRDTEGVGYTF	TGTGCCACCAGCAGAGATACGGAAGGGGTCGGCTACACCTTC
few	TRBV6-4	TRBJ2-2	-	CASSAGQDTGELFF	TGTGCCAGCAGTGCCGGCCAGGACACCGGGGAGCTGTTTTTT
once	TRBV27	TRBJ2-5	-	CASSLGTLEETQYF	TGTGCCAGCAGTTTAGGGACATTGGAAGAGACCCAGTACTTC
-	TRBV10-1	TRBJ2-2	-	CASTQERTGELFF	TGCGCCAGCACTCAGGAGCGGACCGGGGAGCTGTTTTTT
-	TRBV5-1	TRBJ2-1	TRBD2	CASSFTSGGMDNEQFF	TGCGCCAGCAGCTTTACCTCGGGAGGGATGGATAATGAGCAGTTCTTC
-	TRBV3-1/TRBV3-2	TRBJ2-7	-	CASSQWGDFREQYF	TGTGCCAGCAGCCAATGGGGGGACTTTCGGGAGCAGTACTTC
-	TRBV10-3	TRBJ1-1	-	CAISESSVTEAFF	TGTGCCATCAGTGAGTCTTCAGTCACTGAAGCTTTCTTT
-	TRBV27	TRBJ2-3	TRBD2	CASSPGLAVPDTQYF	TGTGCCAGCAGTCCGGGACTAGCGGTCCCAGATACGCAGTATTTT
once	TRBV7-3	TRBJ2-2	TRBD1	CASSLVPTGRSGELFF	TGTGCCAGCAGCTTAGTCCCGACAGGGAGATCCGGGGAGCTGTTTTTT